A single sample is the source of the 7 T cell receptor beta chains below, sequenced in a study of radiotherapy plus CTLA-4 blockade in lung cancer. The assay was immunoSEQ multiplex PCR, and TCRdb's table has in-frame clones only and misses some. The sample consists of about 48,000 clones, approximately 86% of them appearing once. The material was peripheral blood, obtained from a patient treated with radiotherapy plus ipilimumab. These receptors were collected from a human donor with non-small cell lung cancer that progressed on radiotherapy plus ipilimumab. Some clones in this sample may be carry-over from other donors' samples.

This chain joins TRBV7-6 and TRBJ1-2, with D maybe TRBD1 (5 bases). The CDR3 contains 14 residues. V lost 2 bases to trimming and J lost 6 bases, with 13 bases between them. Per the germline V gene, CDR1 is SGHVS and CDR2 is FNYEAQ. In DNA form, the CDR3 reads TGTGCCAGCAGCTTAACCAGGGAACAAGATGGCTACACCTTC. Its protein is CASSLTREQDGYTF.

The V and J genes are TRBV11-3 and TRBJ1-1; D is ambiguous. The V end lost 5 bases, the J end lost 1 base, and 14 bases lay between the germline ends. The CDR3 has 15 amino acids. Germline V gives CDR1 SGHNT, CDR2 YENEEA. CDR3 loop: CASSPGGSANTEAFF. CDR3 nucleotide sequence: TGTGCCAGCAGCCCGGGAGGGTCAGCGAACACTGAAGCTTTCTTT. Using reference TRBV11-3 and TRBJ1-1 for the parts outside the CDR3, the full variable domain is EAGVVQSPRYKIIEKKQPVAFWCNPISGHNTLYWYLQNLGQGPELLIRYENEEAVDDSQLPKDRFSAERLKGVDSTLKIQPAELGDSAVYLCASSPGGSANTEAFFGQGTRLTVV.

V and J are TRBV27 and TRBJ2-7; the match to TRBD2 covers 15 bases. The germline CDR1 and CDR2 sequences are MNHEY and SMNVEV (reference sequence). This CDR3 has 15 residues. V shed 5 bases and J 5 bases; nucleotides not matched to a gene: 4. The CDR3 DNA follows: TGTGCCAGCAGTGCCCGGACTAGCGGGAGGGACGAGCAGTACTTC. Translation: CASSARTSGRDEQYF.

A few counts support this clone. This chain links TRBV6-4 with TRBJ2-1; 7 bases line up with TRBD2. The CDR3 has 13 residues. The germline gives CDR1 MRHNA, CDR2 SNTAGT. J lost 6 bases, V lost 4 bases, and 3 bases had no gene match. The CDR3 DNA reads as TGTGCCAGCAGTGTTGCGGGAGTCAATGAGCAGTTCTTC. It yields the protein CASSVAGVNEQFF.

The CDR3 nucleotides are TGCAGCGTTGAAAACAGGGGCTATGGCTACACCTTC. The encoded protein is CSVENRGYGYTF. The V gene is TRBV29-1, the J gene TRBJ1-2, with 7 bases aligning to TRBD1. This CDR3 has 12 residues. Germline-derived CDR1 and CDR2 are SQVTM and ANQGSEA. J lost 4 bases, V lost 2 bases, and 1 base had no gene match.

DNA of the CDR3: TGTGCCAGTAACCCGGGACAGGTGATGGAGACCCAGTACTTC. This sequence encodes CASNPGQVMETQYF. This chain joins TRBV19 and TRBJ2-5; TRBD1 matches at 8 bases. In germline, CDR1 is LNHDA, CDR2 SQIVND (reference sequence). The ends lost 7 bases at V and 5 bases at J; junction bases unmatched: 9. CDR3 length equals 14 residues.

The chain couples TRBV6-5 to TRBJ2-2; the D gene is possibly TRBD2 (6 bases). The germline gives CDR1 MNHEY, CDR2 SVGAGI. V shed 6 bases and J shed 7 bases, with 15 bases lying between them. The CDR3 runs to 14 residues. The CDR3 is CASRAGTHNGELFF. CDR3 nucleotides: TGTGCCAGCAGAGCCGGGACTCATAACGGGGAGCTGTTTTTT.